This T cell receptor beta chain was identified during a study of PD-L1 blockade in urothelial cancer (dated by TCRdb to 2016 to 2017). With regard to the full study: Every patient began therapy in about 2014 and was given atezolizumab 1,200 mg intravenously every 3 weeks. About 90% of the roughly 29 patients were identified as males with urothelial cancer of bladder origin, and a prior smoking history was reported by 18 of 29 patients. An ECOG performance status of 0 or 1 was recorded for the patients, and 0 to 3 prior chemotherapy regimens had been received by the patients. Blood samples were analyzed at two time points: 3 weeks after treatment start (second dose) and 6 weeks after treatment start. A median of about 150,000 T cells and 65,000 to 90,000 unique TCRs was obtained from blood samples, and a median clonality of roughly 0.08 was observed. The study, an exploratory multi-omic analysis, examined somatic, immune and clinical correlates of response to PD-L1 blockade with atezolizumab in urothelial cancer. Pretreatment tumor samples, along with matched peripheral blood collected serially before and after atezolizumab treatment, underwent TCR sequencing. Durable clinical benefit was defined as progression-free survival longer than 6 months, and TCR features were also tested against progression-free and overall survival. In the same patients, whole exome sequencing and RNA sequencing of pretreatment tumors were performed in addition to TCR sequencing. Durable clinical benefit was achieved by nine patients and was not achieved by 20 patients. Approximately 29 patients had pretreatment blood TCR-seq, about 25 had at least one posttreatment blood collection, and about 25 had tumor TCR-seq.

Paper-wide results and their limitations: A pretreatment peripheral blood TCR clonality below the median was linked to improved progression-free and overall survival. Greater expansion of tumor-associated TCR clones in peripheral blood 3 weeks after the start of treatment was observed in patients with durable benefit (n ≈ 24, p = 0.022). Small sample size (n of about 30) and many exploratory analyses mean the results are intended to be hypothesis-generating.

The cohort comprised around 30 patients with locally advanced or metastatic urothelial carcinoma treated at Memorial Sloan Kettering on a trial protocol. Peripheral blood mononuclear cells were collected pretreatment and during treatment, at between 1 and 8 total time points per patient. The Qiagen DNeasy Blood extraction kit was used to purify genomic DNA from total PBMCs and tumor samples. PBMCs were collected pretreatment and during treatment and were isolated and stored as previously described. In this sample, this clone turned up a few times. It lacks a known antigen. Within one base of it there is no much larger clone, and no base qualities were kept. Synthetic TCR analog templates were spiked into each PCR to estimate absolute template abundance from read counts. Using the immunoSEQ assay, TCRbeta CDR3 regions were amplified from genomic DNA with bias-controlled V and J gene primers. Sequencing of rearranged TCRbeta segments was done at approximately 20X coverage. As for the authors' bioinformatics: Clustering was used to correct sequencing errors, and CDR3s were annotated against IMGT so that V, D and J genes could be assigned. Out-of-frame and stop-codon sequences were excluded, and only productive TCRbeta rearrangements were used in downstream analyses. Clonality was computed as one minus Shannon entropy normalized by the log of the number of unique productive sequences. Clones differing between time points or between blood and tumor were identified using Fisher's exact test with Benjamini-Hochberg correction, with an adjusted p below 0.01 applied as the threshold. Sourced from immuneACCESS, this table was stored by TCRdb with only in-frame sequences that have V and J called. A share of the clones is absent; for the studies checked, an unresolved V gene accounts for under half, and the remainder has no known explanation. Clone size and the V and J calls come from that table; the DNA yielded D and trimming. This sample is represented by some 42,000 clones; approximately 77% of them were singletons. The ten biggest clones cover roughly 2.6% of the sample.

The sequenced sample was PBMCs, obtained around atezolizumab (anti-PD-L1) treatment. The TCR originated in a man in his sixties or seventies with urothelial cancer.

The CDR3 is CASSLLQGGEQYF. The DNA reads TGTGCCAGCAGTTTACTTCAGGGTGGTGAGCAGTACTTC. The chain is made from TRBV28 and TRBJ2-7; TRBD1 is possibly the D segment (5 matching bases). Trimming takes 2 bases from V and 7 bases from J, and the germline ends sit 12 bases apart. Per the germline V gene, MDHEN is the CDR1 and SYDVKM is the CDR2. Reading from cysteine to phenylalanine, the CDR3 counts 13 amino acids. Of all the DNA, just the CDR3 is kept, 39 bases in frame from base 1.